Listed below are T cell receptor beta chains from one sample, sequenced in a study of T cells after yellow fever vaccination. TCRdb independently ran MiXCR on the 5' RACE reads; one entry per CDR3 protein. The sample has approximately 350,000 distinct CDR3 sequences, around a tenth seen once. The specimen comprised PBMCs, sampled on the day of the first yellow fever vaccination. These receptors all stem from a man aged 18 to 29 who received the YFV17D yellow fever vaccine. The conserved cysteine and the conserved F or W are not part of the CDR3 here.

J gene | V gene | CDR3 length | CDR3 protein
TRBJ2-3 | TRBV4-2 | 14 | ASSQEGGRGPDTQY
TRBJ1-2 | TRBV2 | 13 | ASNANRGRFDGYT
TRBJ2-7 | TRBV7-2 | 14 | ASNSRAVGGIGEQY
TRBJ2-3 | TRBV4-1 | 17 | ASSQDPPGVIASTDTQY
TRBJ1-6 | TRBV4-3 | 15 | ASSLNLRIGYNSPLH
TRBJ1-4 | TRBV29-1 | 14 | SVDRTGRVGNEKLF
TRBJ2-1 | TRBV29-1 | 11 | SGQQSSYNEQF
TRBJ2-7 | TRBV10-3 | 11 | AISGDQGSEQY
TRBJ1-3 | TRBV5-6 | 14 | ASSFQGPLSGNTIY
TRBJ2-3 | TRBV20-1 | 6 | STDTQY
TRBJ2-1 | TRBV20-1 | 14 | SARASRGSSYNEQF
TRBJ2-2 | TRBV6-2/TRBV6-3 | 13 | ASSPLGPNTGELF
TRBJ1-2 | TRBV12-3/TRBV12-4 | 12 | ASSLGGRGYGYT
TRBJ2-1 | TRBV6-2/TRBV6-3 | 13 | ASRKSGTRLNEQF
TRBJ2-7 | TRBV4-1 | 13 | ASSQEGQYSYEQY
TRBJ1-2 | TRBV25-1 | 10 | ASSVGDRGYT
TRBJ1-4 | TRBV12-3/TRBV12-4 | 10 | ASSLVGGKLF
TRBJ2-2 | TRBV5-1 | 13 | ASSLEAGTTGELF
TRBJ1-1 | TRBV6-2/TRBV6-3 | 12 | ASSYSTSTSGAF
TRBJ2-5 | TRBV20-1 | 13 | SASVAGGLQETQY
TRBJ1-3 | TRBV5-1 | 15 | ASSLESAEFNGNTIY
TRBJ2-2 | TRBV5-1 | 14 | ASSLARDSPSGELF
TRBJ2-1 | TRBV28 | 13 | ASSLYRQGRGEQF